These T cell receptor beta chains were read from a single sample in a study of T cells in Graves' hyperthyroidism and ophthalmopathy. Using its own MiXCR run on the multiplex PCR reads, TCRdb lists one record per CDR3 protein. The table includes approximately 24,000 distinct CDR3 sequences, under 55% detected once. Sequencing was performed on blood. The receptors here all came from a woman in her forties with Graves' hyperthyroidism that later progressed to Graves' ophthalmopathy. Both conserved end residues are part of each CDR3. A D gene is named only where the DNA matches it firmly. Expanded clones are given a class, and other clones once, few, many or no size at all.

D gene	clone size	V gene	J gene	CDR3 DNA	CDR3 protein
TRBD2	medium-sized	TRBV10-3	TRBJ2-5	TGTGCCATCTCCGGGACTAGCGGGAAAGAGACCCAGTACTTC	CAISGTSGKETQYF
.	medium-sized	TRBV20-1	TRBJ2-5	TGCAGTGCCCCATTCGATCGGGGAAAAGGAGAGACCCAGTACTTC	CSAPFDRGKGETQYF
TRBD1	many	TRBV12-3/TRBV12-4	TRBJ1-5	TGTGCCAGCAGTTTGGGACAGAATAGCAATCAGCCCCAGCATTTT	CASSLGQNSNQPQHF
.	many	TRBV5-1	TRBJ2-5	TGCGCCAGCAGCTTGGCAGGCCAGGGGCCAGAGACCCAGTACTTC	CASSLAGQGPETQYF
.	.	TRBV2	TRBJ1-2	TGTGCCAGCAGTGAAGAAGGCGTTCCCTATGGCTACACCTTC	CASSEEGVPYGYTF
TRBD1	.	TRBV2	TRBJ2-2	TGTGCCAGCAGGATCCGGGACAGGGATACCGGGGAGCTGTTTTTT	CASRIRDRDTGELFF
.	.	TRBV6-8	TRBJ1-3	.	CAHGTSSYEQYFGPGTIYF
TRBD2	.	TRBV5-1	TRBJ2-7	TGCGCCAGCAGCCCGGGGAGGGGCGGTAGCGAGCAGTACTTC	CASSPGRGGSEQYF
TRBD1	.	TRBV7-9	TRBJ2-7	TGTGCCAGCAGCTTCACCGGGACAGGGGTCGAGCAGTACTTC	CASSFTGTGVEQYF
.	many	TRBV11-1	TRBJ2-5	TGTGCCAGCAGCCCACCACCTCTGGCGGAGGAGACCCAGTACTTC	CASSPPPLAEETQYF
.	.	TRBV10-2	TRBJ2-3	TGCGCCAGCAGTGAGAGGGAGGTGCGGGCAGATACGCAGTATTTT	CASSEREVRADTQYF
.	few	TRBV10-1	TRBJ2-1	TGCGCCAGCAGCGCCTCGACAGACAATGAGCAGTTCTTC	CASSASTDNEQFF
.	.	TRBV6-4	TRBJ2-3	TGTGCCAGCAGTGACTCGATAACTAGCACAGATACGCAGTATTTT	CASSDSITSTDTQYF
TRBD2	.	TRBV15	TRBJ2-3	TGTGCCACCAGCAGAGGACTAGCGGGAAGGTCAGATACGCAGTATTTT	CATSRGLAGRSDTQYF
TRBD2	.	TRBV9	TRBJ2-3	TGTGCCAGCAGCGTACGTAGCGGGGGTCGGGGAGATACGCAGTATTTT	CASSVRSGGRGDTQYF
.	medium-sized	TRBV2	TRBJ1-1	TGTGCCAGCAGTCGGATAGTGGAGGGAAGTGAAGCTTTCTTT	CASSRIVEGSEAFF
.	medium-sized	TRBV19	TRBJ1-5	TGTGCCAGTAGTATTAGGAATCAGCCCCAGCATTTT	CASSIRNQPQHF
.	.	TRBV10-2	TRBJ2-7	TGCGCCAGCAGTGAGTCTGCCGGCTCCTACGAGCAGTACTTC	CASSESAGSYEQYF
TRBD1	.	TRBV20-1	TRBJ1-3	TGCAGTGCTAGACCTCAACAGGGGGCGATTGGTGGAAACACCATATATTTT	CSARPQQGAIGGNTIYF
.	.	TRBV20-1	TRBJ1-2	TGCAGTGCTAGAAGGGGCGGAGGAGCCTATGGCTACACCTTC	CSARRGGGAYGYTF
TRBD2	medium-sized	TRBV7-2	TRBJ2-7	TGTGCCAGCAGCTCGGGACTAGCGGGGACCTACGAGCAGTACTTC	CASSSGLAGTYEQYF
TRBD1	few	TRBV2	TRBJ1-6	TGTGCCAGCAGTTGGGACAGTAATTATAATTCACCCCTCCACTTT	CASSWDSNYNSPLHF
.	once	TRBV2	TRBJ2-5	TGTGCCAGCAATCCCGGGGCCCAAGAGACCCAGTACTTC	CASNPGAQETQYF
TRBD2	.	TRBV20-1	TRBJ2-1	TGCAGTGCCTCCCCCCGGGAGGGGTCCTACAATGAGCAGTTCTTC	CSASPREGSYNEQFF
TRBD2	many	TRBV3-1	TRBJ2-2	TGTGCCAGCAGCTTTACGGGAGGCCCCGTCGGGGAGCTGTTTTTT	CASSFTGGPVGELFF
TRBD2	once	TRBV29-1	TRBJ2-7	TGCAGCGTCGGATCCGGACCACTAGCGGGCTACGAGCAGTACTTC	CSVGSGPLAGYEQYF
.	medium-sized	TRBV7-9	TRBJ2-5	TGTGCCAGCAGCCGAGTGCTAGAGGGAGAGACCCAGTACTTC	CASSRVLEGETQYF
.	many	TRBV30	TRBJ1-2	TGTGCCTGGAGTGAAAAAGTTGGCTACACCTTC	CAWSEKVGYTF
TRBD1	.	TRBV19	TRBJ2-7	TGTGCCAGTAGTCCAGGACAGGACTACGAGCAGTACTTC	CASSPGQDYEQYF
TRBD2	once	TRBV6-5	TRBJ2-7	TGTGCCAGCAGTCGGACTAGCGGAACCTACGAGCAGTACTTC	CASSRTSGTYEQYF
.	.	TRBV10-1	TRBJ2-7	TGCGCCAGCAGTGAGTCGGCAGCCTACGAGCAGTACTTC	CASSESAAYEQYF
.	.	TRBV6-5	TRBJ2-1	TGTGCCAGCAGTTACTCTTCCCCCTCCTACAATGAGCAGTTCTTC	CASSYSSPSYNEQFF
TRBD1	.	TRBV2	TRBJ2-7	TGTGTCAGCAGGGCTCGGACAGGGGGCGCGGATGAGCAGTACTTC	CVSRARTGGADEQYF
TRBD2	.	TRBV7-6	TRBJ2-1	TGTGCCAGCAGCTTAGTGCGGGAGGGTGACAATGAGCAGTTCTTC	CASSLVREGDNEQFF